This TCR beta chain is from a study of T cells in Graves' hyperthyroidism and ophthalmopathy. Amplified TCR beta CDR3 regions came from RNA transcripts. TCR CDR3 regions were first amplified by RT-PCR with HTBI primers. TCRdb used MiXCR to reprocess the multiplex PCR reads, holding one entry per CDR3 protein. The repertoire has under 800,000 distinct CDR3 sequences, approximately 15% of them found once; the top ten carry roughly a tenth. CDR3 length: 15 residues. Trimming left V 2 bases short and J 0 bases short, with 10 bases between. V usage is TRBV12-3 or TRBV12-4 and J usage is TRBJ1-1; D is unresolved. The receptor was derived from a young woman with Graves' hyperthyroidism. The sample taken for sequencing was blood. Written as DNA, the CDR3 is TGTGCCAGCAGTTTAATGGCAGTGATGAACACTGAAGCTTTCTTT. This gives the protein CASSLMAVMNTEAFF.